This TCR beta chain was sequenced during a study of T-cell reconstitution after alpha-beta-depleted transplantation in children (TCRdb year 2016). Background on the whole study: T-cell immune reconstitution after TCRalphabeta/CD19-depleted allogeneic hematopoietic cell transplantation in children was quantitatively tracked in the study by means of TCR repertoire profiling. Broader findings and caveats from the paper: About two months after transplant, the apparently early recovery of alphabetaT-cell counts reportedly depended on just several hundred clones that had expanded rapidly and came from non-depleted graft cells. The high TCRbeta diversity at day 60 in some patients was ascribed to recipient T cells and intrathymic progenitors that had survived conditioning. Over the following months the frequencies of hyperexpanded clones went down, and after one year T-cell counts and TCRbeta diversity were mostly credited to newly produced T cells.

Measured from the cysteine to the phenylalanine, the CDR3 is 15 residues long. Only CDR3 DNA is held: 45 bases, read in frame from base 1. The germline V gene sets CDR1 to LGHNA and CDR2 to YNFKEQ. V gives up 4 bases and J gives up 4 bases, and the segment between their germline ends measures 17 bases. The treatment or condition label here, explained by the study, means: allogeneic hematopoietic cell transplantation with graft depleted of TCRalphabeta T cells and CD19 B cells. The children who served as transplant recipients had been given grafts of TCRalphabeta/CD19-depleted allogeneic hematopoietic cells. The table lists this clonotype with a few counts. Which antigen it targets is not known. Within one base of it there is no much larger clone, and no base qualities were kept. The library was made by PCR. Instrument used: Illumina HiSeq 2500. To normalize quantification of the TCRbeta repertoire, the TCR libraries were built with molecular barcoding that relied on unique molecular identifiers. TCRdb itself trimmed the public reads at Q25 with fastp, ran MiXCR and retained productive beta chains. Each entry is one CDR3 protein sequence, shown with its most common DNA and genes. The sample yields fewer than 700,000 distinct CDR3 sequences; roughly 13% were counted once. 2% to 2.5% of the sample lies in the top ten.

The chain employs TRBV4-2 and TRBJ2-7; the D gene is perhaps TRBD2, on 6 matching bases. The source was PBMCs, mostly from graft donor cells, collected 360 days after TCRalphabeta/CD19-depleted stem cell transplant. The TCR was taken from a male patient aged 5 to 17 who had a stem cell transplant for acute myeloid leukemia, so the T cells may come from the graft donor. CDR3 sequence: CASSPGRAGSYEQYF. The bases read TGTGCCAGCAGCCCTGGCCGTGCGGGAAGTTACGAGCAGTACTTC.